One and the same sample provided the 15 T cell receptor beta chains below, sequenced in a study of regulatory T cells in long-lasting Graves disease. Time point meaning: newly diagnosed GD, antithyroid drugs for less than 3 months. RNA isolated from PBMCs was used to make the TCR library. Building the TCR beta libraries relied on iRepertoire HTBI primers, and CDR3 regions underwent Arm-PCR. From the multiplex PCR reads, TCRdb called clonotypes with MiXCR, one entry per CDR3 protein. Seen here are 400,000 to 500,000 distinct CDR3 sequences, around 17% observed once, and the top ten hold about 11%. This sample was shared with a second study, whose subject was T cells in Graves' hyperthyroidism and ophthalmopathy.

This specimen was peripheral blood mononuclear cells (PBMCs), taken at new diagnosis, from a patient treated with antithyroid drugs. These receptors were collected from a woman in her 30s with Graves disease.

This chain links TRBV19 with TRBJ2-1; 10 nucleotides line up with TRBD2. Per the germline V gene, CDR1 is LNHDA and CDR2 is SQIVND (reference sequence). The CDR3 consists of 15 residues. The J segment lost 4 bases and the V segment lost 3 bases, leaving 3 bases of the junction unmatched. The CDR3 nucleotides are TGTGCCAGTAGTATTGTACTAGCGGGGTACAATGAGCAGTTCTTC. Its protein is CASSIVLAGYNEQFF.

This chain links TRBV7-9 with TRBJ2-2, with D perhaps TRBD1 (7 bases). The germline gives CDR1 SEHNR, CDR2 FQNEAQ (reference sequence). V lost 5 bases to trimming and J lost 4 bases, with 11 bases between them. The CDR3 covers 14 residues. CDR3 region: CASSRGRGTGELFF. Here the CDR3 DNA reads TGTGCCAGCAGCAGGGGGCGGGGCACCGGGGAGCTGTTTTTT.

This clonotype was detected many times. V is TRBV20-1 and J is TRBJ2-3; tentatively, D is TRBD2 (6 bases). The ends were cut back, 4 bases at V and 0 bases at J, with 11 bases in the middle. Germline loops: CDR1 DFQATT, CDR2 SNEGSKA (reference sequence). CDR3 length: 14 residues. CDR3: CSATTSKSTDTQYF. The DNA for the CDR3 is TGCAGTGCTACTACTAGCAAAAGCACAGATACGCAGTATTTT.

This clonotype was counted between two and nine times. The rearrangement uses TRBV19 and TRBJ2-1; 11 bases are a match to TRBD2. J gave up 4 bases and V 4 bases, and 9 bases lay outside the gene matches. The germline V gene encodes CDR1 LNHDA and CDR2 SQIVND (reference sequence). The CDR3 is made up of 17 amino acids. CDR3 residues: CASSTSLGTSGYNEQFF. The DNA of the CDR3 is TGTGCCAGTAGTACCTCCCTTGGGACTAGCGGATACAATGAGCAGTTCTTC.

V and J are TRBV6-2 or TRBV6-3 and TRBJ2-1; 8 bases are a match to TRBD2. This CDR3 has 17 amino acids. The J segment lost 4 bases and the V segment lost 6 bases, leaving 14 bases of the junction unmatched. The germline V gene has CDR1 MNHEY and CDR2 SVGEGT. The CDR3 DNA sequence: TGTGCCAGCAGCCACACTAAGGGTAGCGGGAAATACAATGAGCAGTTCTTC. Protein sequence: CASSHTKGSGKYNEQFF.

This clonotype was seen repeatedly, ten times or more. This sequence joins TRBV2 and TRBJ1-5, with D perhaps TRBD1 (5 bases). Germline CDR1 SNHLY, CDR2 FYNNEI. CDR3 length: 15 amino acids. V dropped 1 base and J dropped 1 base, with 8 bases sitting between them. The CDR3 nucleotides are TGTGCCAGCAGTGAAGACGGGGACAGCAATCAGCCCCAGCATTTT. Protein sequence: CASSEDGDSNQPQHF.

Concerning this clonotype itself: This is likely an artifact of a read error, given a far larger clone one base away. The V gene is TRBV28, the J gene TRBJ2-1, with D maybe TRBD2 (5 bases). This CDR3 comprises 14 residues. The V gene's germline CDR1 is MDHEN and CDR2 SYDVKM. V lost 2 bases to trimming and J lost 10 bases, with 15 bases between them. In DNA form, the CDR3 reads TGTGCCAGCAGTTTAAGGGCAGACGACTACGAGCAGTTCTTC. Residues: CASSLRADDYEQFF.

The chain combines TRBV20-1 with TRBJ2-1; D may be TRBD1 (7 bases). The CDR3 is made up of 19 amino acids. Trimming took off 5 bases at V and 4 bases at J, with 30 bases between the two ends. CDR1 and CDR2 (germline): DFQATT, SNEGSKA (reference sequence). CDR3 sequence (DNA): TGCAGTGCTCCAGCCGGGGGACGAACCAAAGGGGGCTCATACAATGAGCAGTTCTTC. Translated, it gives CSAPAGGRTKGGSYNEQFF.

This clonotype was seen at least ten times. The chain couples TRBV6-6 to TRBJ2-3; perhaps TRBD2 as D (5 bases). The germline V and J ends were trimmed by 0 bases and 3 bases, with 13 bases remaining between them. This CDR3 comprises 16 residues. CDR1 is MNHNY, CDR2 SVGAGI, per germline (reference sequence). The CDR3 reads CASSYSEISVTDTQYF. In nucleotides, the CDR3 is TGTGCCAGCAGTTACTCGGAAATTAGCGTTACAGATACGCAGTATTTT.

This clonotype was found many times. The chain links TRBV18 to TRBJ1-5; no clear D. The CDR3 spans 15 residues. Trimming cost V 3 bases and J 4 bases, with 13 bases left between them. Germline lookup yields CDR1 KGHSH and CDR2 LQKENI. The CDR3 loop reads CASSPLGSGNQPQHF. The CDR3, as DNA: TGTGCCAGCTCACCTCTCGGAAGTGGAAATCAGCCCCAGCATTTT. Full variable domain (missing parts from reference TRBV18 and TRBJ1-5): NAGVMQNPRHLVRRRGQEARLRCSPMKGHSHVYWYRQLPEEGLKFMVYLQKENIIDESGMPKERFSAEFPKEGPSILRIQQVVRGDSAAYFCASSPLGSGNQPQHFGDGTRLSIL.

This clonotype was detected ten times or more. Here the CDR3 reads CASSLLAGGGTDTQYF. For the CDR3, the DNA is TGTGCCAGCAGCTTACTAGCGGGAGGTGGGACAGATACGCAGTATTTT. The J gene is TRBJ2-3, the V gene TRBV7-9; 11 bases fit TRBD2. Losses at the gene ends were 2 bases for V and 3 bases for J; bases not matched to a gene: 4. This CDR3 has 16 amino acids. Germline CDR1 SEHNR, CDR2 FQNEAQ (reference sequence).

About this clonotype: Just one base apart from a much larger clone, this may be a read error. The chain's CDR3 is CASSPTRGYEQYF. As DNA, the CDR3 is TGTGCCAGCAGCCCAACCAGGGGGTACGAGCAGTACTTC. The chain recombines TRBV3-1 with TRBJ2-7; 7 bases map to TRBD1. Trimming took 4 bases from V and 4 from J; bases not matched to a gene: 4. Per germline, CDR1 LGHDT and CDR2 YNNKEL (reference sequence). There are 13 residues in the CDR3.

Comment on this clonotype: With a much larger clone just one base away, this may be a read error. The chain carries TRBV6-9 and TRBJ2-7; 7 bases align to TRBD2. The CDR3 extends over 15 amino acids. Germline V CDR1 and CDR2: MNHGY, SVAAGI. CDR3 sequence reads: CASSYQGGSSYEQCF. Written as DNA, the CDR3 is TGTGCCAGCAGTTACCAGGGAGGGAGTTCCTACGAGCAGTGCTTC.

Ten or more counts support this clonotype. The V call is TRBV28, the J call TRBJ2-7; possible D gene TRBD2, 6 bases. V lost 7 bases, J lost 0 bases, and 16 bases lay in between. The CDR3 is 15 residues long. From germline, CDR1 is MDHEN and CDR2 SYDVKM. Written as DNA, the CDR3 is TGTGCCAGCATACCCGGGGGAGGCAGCTCCTACGAGCAGTACTTC. This translates into CASIPGGGSSYEQYF.

This clonotype was counted a few times. V gene TRBV15 combines with J gene TRBJ2-1, with TRBD2 matching 15 bases. The CDR3 runs 13 residues. Germline V CDR1 and CDR2: LNHNV, YYDKDF (reference sequence). Trimming removed 9 bases from V and 6 bases from J; junction bases left unmatched: 0. CDR3 sequence (DNA): TGTGCCACGGGACTAGCGGGAGGCAATGAGCAGTTCTTC. Its translation: CATGLAGGNEQFF.